Below, 27 T cell receptor beta chains from the same sample are listed, as sequenced in a study of cytomegalovirus exposure and HLA in healthy donors. The data were produced by immunoSEQ multiplex PCR, yet TCRdb's version contains in-frame clones alone and is incomplete. The sample has 200,000 to 300,000 clones; around 91% are singletons. Sample: PBMCs. These receptors were obtained from a woman aged 30 to 39 in good health and CMV-seronegative.

This clone was seen just once. The CDR3 bases are TGTGCCAGCAACCCAGCGGACGTACAAGAGGATACGCAGTATTTT. Its protein product is CASNPADVQEDTQYF. V and J are TRBV28 and TRBJ2-3; D might be TRBD2 (5 bases). This CDR3 spans 15 amino acids. Deletions cut 7 bases from V and 6 bases from J, with 20 bases between. Germline V CDR1 and CDR2: MDHEN, SYDVKM.

This sequence joins TRBV7-2 and TRBJ2-5, with a weak D call TRBD2 (6 bases). CDR1 SGHTA and CDR2 FQGNSA come from the germline V gene. Trimming left V 1 base short and J 5 bases short, with 11 bases between. The CDR3 covers 14 residues. CDR3 sequence: CASSLDSGRETQYF. DNA of the CDR3: TGTGCCAGCAGCTTAGATTCAGGGAGGGAGACCCAGTACTTC.

V is TRBV5-1 and J is TRBJ1-2; 8 bases map to TRBD1. V was clipped by 5 bases and J by 4 bases; unmatched bases: 7. This CDR3 is built from 14 residues. Germline loops: CDR1 SGHRS, CDR2 YFSETQ. As DNA, the CDR3 is TGCGCCAGCAGAACAGGGGGGAGCTTCTATGGCTACACCTTC. Its translation is CASRTGGSFYGYTF.

The chain recombines TRBV30 with TRBJ2-7; tentatively, D is TRBD2 (6 bases). The germline V gene encodes CDR1 GTSNPN and CDR2 SVGIG (reference sequence). The CDR3 runs 16 residues. V lost 0 bases, J lost 4 bases, and 19 bases lay in between. CDR3 loop: CAWSVPAPGVYYEQYF. CDR3 coding DNA: TGTGCCTGGAGTGTACCCGCCCCGGGGGTATATTACGAGCAGTACTTC. Filled out from reference TRBV30 and TRBJ2-7, the complete variable domain reads SQTIHQWPATLVQPVGSPLSLECTVEGTSNPNLYWYRQAAGRGLQLLFYSVGIGQISSEVPQNLSASRPQDRQFILSSKKLLLSDSGFYLCAWSVPAPGVYYEQYFGPGTRLTVT.

The chain recombines TRBV27 with TRBJ2-1, with 13 bases aligning to TRBD2. This CDR3 is built from 16 residues. V shed 5 bases and J 6 bases; nucleotides not matched to a gene: 7. Germline CDR1 and CDR2: MNHEY and SMNVEV (reference sequence). The CDR3 DNA reads TGTGCCAGCAGTATCCTGACTAGCGGGAGGACCAATGAGCAGTTCTTC. This gives the protein CASSILTSGRTNEQFF.

This clone appeared a single time. CDR3 amino acids: CASSYVEETQYF. The CDR3 nucleotides read TGTGCCAGCAGTTACGTAGAGGAGACCCAGTACTTC. This chain uses TRBV6-6 with TRBJ2-5; D gene ambiguous. The CDR3 has 12 amino acids. Per the germline V gene, CDR1 is MNHNY and CDR2 is SVGAGI (reference sequence). Trimming took 2 bases from V and 5 from J, leaving 6 bases between them.

The V call is TRBV19, the J call TRBJ2-2; D possibly corresponds to TRBD1 (6 bases). The CDR3 contains 12 residues. With 8 bases removed from V and 6 bases from J, the gap between germline ends came to 10 bases. Germline assignment: CDR1 LNHDA and CDR2 SQIVND (reference sequence). The CDR3 here is CASPGAPGELFF. In DNA, the CDR3 is TGTGCCAGTCCAGGGGCACCCGGGGAGCTGTTTTTT. The full variable domain, its missing parts supplied by reference TRBV19 and TRBJ2-2, is DGGITQSPKYLFRKEGQNVTLSCEQNLNHDAMYWYRQDPGQGLRLIYYSQIVNDFQKGDIAEGYSVSREKKESFPLTVTSAQKNPTAFYLCASPGAPGELFFGEGSRLTVL.

The V gene is TRBV9, the J gene TRBJ2-7; D not resolved. Germline loops: CDR1 SGDLS, CDR2 YYNGEE. The CDR3 has 11 amino acids. The ends were cut back, 1 base at V and 5 bases at J, with 4 bases in the middle. The CDR3 nucleotides read TGTGCCAGCAGCGTAAAAAACGAGCAGTACTTC. Translated, it gives CASSVKNEQYF. Together with reference TRBV9 and TRBJ2-7, the CDR3 gives the full variable domain: DSGVTQTPKHLITATGQRVTLRCSPRSGDLSVYWYQQSLDQGLQFLIQYYNGEERAKGNILERFSAQQFPDLHSELNLSSLELGDSALYFCASSVKNEQYFGPGTRLTVT.

This chain joins TRBV5-6 and TRBJ2-2; D is possibly TRBD2 (6 bases). V gave up 2 bases and J gave up 0 bases, with 8 bases separating them. The CDR3 consists of 15 residues. Germline CDR1 reads SGHDT; CDR2 reads YYEEEE. The CDR3 nucleotides read TGTGCCAGCAGCTTTAGCGGAACGAACACCGGGGAGCTGTTTTTT. Translating it yields CASSFSGTNTGELFF.

V is TRBV28 and J is TRBJ1-4, with D unclear. CDR1 is MDHEN, CDR2 SYDVKM, per germline. The CDR3 runs to 14 residues. Trimming took 4 bases from V and 3 from J, leaving 9 bases between them. The CDR3 bases are TGTGCCAGCAGTTCGACCGGGCCTAATGAAAAACTGTTTTTT. This codes for CASSSTGPNEKLFF.

J is TRBJ2-7 and V is TRBV19; 12 bases align to TRBD2. The CDR3 is made up of 14 amino acids. V lost 5 bases, J lost 3 bases, and 2 bases stayed unmatched. The germline CDR1 and CDR2 sequences are LNHDA and SQIVND (reference sequence). DNA for the CDR3: TGTGCCAGTAGTGTGACTAGCGGGAGCTACGAGCAGTACTTC. As protein: CASSVTSGSYEQYF.

The rearrangement links TRBV10-1 to TRBJ2-7, with 10 bases matching TRBD2. From germline, CDR1 is WNHNN and CDR2 SYGVQD (reference sequence). Losses at the gene ends were 8 bases for V and 2 bases for J; bases not matched to a gene: 15. This CDR3 comprises 17 residues. CDR3 DNA: TGCGCCAGCTCTGAGGCGGGGGAGCGGGAGGGCCCCTACGAGCAGTACTTC. Protein product: CASSEAGEREGPYEQYF.

This chain connects TRBV30 to TRBJ2-5; TRBD1 matches at 10 bases. The CDR3 covers 15 residues. Germline CDR1 is GTSNPN and CDR2 is SVGIG (reference sequence). The V segment lost 4 bases and the J segment 4 bases; nucleotides outside the gene matches: 9. The CDR3 region has the DNA TGTGCCTGGACTATAAGACAGGGGGCGGGAGAGACCCAGTACTTC. It translates to CAWTIRQGAGETQYF.

This chain connects TRBV7-3 to TRBJ2-1, with no clear D. The V gene lost 2 bases and the J gene lost 3 bases, with 8 bases spanning the gap. Germline-derived CDR1 and CDR2 are SGHTA and FQGTGA. This CDR3 spans 14 amino acids. Here the CDR3 reads CASSLGLDYNEQFF. DNA for the CDR3: TGTGCCAGCAGCTTAGGGCTGGACTACAATGAGCAGTTCTTC.

The chain couples TRBV30 to TRBJ2-7, with D tentatively TRBD1 (6 bases). The length of the CDR3 is 13 residues. Trimming left V 3 bases short and J 2 bases short, with 11 bases between. The germline V gene encodes CDR1 GTSNPN and CDR2 SVGIG (reference sequence). The CDR3 loop reads CAWSPGAPYEQYF. Here the CDR3 DNA reads TGTGCCTGGAGCCCAGGGGCTCCCTACGAGCAGTACTTC. The whole variable domain, filled in from reference TRBV30 and TRBJ2-7, reads SQTIHQWPATLVQPVGSPLSLECTVEGTSNPNLYWYRQAAGRGLQLLFYSVGIGQISSEVPQNLSASRPQDRQFILSSKKLLLSDSGFYLCAWSPGAPYEQYFGPGTRLTVT.

This clone showed up just a few times. The chain couples TRBV7-6 to TRBJ1-1, with D perhaps matching TRBD1 (6 bases). CDR1 SGHVS and CDR2 FNYEAQ come from the germline V gene. Trimming removed 5 bases at V and 1 base at J, with 14 bases between. This CDR3 has 15 residues. This chain's CDR3 is CASSPTGAGNTEAFF. The CDR3 DNA sequence: TGTGCCAGCAGCCCGACAGGCGCCGGGAACACTGAAGCTTTCTTT.

The chain employs TRBV7-9 and TRBJ2-7; 9 nucleotides align to TRBD2. Trimming took 5 bases from V and 3 from J; bases not matched to a gene: 20. The CDR3 spans 19 residues. CDR1 is SEHNR and CDR2 is FQNEAQ in the germline V gene (reference sequence). CDR3 amino acids: CASSPPSGRITVTFYEQYF. The CDR3 DNA reads TGTGCCAGCAGCCCACCGAGCGGGAGGATCACCGTAACATTCTACGAGCAGTACTTC.

CDR3: CASSQGAGDYGYTF. The CDR3 DNA sequence: TGCGCCAGCAGCCAAGGCGCAGGGGACTATGGCTACACCTTC. The rearrangement joins TRBV4-3 to TRBJ1-2, with D possibly TRBD1 on 6 matching bases. Germline V CDR1 and CDR2: LGHNA, YSLEER. The CDR3 is 14 residues long. The V end lost 1 base, the J end lost 3 bases, and 9 bases lay between the germline ends.

The V and J genes are TRBV6-1 and TRBJ1-1; D is unclear. Germline V gives CDR1 MNHNS, CDR2 SASEGT. Between the trimmed V and J ends, which lost 0 bases and 0 bases, there was a span of 8 bases. The CDR3 runs to 15 residues. This CDR3 reads CASSEALAVNTEAFF. The DNA for the CDR3 is TGTGCCAGCAGTGAAGCGCTGGCGGTGAACACTGAAGCTTTCTTT.

The chain recombines TRBV9 with TRBJ2-7; D may be TRBD2 (6 bases). V was shortened by 3 bases and J by 0 bases, with 16 bases between the two germline ends. Germline CDR1 reads SGDLS; CDR2 reads YYNGEE. The CDR3 has 16 amino acids. In DNA, the CDR3 is TGTGCCAGCAGCGCAGAGACTAGTTTGAGCTCCTACGAGCAGTACTTC. Translated: CASSAETSLSSYEQYF.

The genes are TRBV29-1 and TRBJ2-1, with unresolved D. Germline assignment: CDR1 SQVTM and CDR2 ANQGSEA. This CDR3 spans 13 amino acids. Trimming pared 7 bases from V and 1 base from J, leaving 11 bases between. The CDR3 DNA reads as TGCAGCGCGGCAGAAATATCCTACAATGAGCAGTTCTTC. Translation gives CSAAEISYNEQFF.

CDR3: CASLGTSGGGFYEQYF. The CDR3 coding sequence is TGCGCCAGCCTCGGGACTAGCGGTGGGGGCTTCTACGAGCAGTACTTC. The chain is built from TRBV10-2 and TRBJ2-7, with 11 bases that match TRBD2. The J segment lost 3 bases and the V segment lost 8 bases, leaving 12 bases of the junction unmatched. The CDR3 contains 16 residues. The germline V gene has CDR1 WSHSY and CDR2 SAAADI.

This chain links TRBV15 with TRBJ1-2; D remains ambiguous. Deletions cut 0 bases from V and 5 bases from J, with 13 bases between. Germline CDR1 is LNHNV and CDR2 is YYDKDF (reference sequence). The CDR3 contains 15 residues. Written as DNA, the CDR3 is TGTGCCACCAGCAGAGATGTTGGCAGGAGTTATGGCTACACCTTC. Amino acid sequence: CATSRDVGRSYGYTF.

This sequence joins TRBV19 and TRBJ1-3; D gene unclear. Germline CDR1 is LNHDA and CDR2 is SQIVND (reference sequence). CDR3 size: 16 residues. V gave up 7 bases and J gave up 0 bases, with 16 bases separating them. CDR3 sequence (DNA): TGTGCCAGTAAGATAGTCGGAGTCCACTCTGGAAACACCATATATTTT. Residues: CASKIVGVHSGNTIYF.

J is TRBJ2-7 and V is TRBV6-1; 8 nucleotides line up with TRBD1. This CDR3 is 14 amino acids long. Trimming removed 1 base from V and 7 bases from J; junction bases left unmatched: 6. Germline V CDR1 and CDR2: MNHNS, SASEGT. Here the CDR3 reads CASSEGTGSGEQYF. The DNA of the CDR3 is TGTGCCAGCAGTGAAGGGACAGGGAGTGGGGAGCAGTACTTC.

This clone was detected once. V and J are TRBV6-1 and TRBJ1-2; D may be TRBD1 (5 bases). The germline V and J ends were trimmed by 6 bases and 3 bases, with 14 bases remaining between them. Germline V gene data show CDR1 as MNHNS and CDR2 as SASEGT. The CDR3 is made up of 14 amino acids. The CDR3 DNA reads TGTGCCAGCAGGGCCGAGCAGGGACACTATGGCTACACCTTC. Translated, it gives CASRAEQGHYGYTF.

V usage is TRBV19 and J usage is TRBJ2-2; perhaps TRBD2 as D (5 bases). The V and J ends lost 5 bases and 1 base respectively, with 11 bases between them. From germline, CDR1 is LNHDA and CDR2 SQIVND (reference sequence). The CDR3 is made up of 15 amino acids. The CDR3 reads CASSPMAGNTGELFF. The CDR3 bases are TGTGCCAGTAGTCCCATGGCGGGGAACACCGGGGAGCTGTTTTTT.